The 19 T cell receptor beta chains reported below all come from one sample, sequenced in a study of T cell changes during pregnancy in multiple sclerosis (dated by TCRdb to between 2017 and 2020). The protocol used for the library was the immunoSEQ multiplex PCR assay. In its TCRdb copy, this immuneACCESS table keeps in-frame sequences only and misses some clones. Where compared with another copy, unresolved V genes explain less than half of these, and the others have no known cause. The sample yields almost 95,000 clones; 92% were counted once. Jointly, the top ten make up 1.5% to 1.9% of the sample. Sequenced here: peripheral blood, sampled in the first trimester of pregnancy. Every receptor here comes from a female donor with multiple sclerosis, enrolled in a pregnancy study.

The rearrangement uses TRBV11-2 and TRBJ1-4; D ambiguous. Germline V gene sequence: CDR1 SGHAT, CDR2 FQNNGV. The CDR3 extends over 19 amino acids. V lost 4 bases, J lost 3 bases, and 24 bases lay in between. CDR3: CASSSSALALGAANEKLFF. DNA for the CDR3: TGTGCCAGCAGCTCCTCGGCCTTGGCCTTAGGAGCGGCTAATGAAAAACTGTTTTTT.

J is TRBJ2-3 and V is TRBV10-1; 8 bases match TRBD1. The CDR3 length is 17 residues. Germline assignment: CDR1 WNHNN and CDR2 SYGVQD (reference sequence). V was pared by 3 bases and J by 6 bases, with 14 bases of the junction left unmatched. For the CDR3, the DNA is TGCGCCAGCAGTGATTTTTCGGGACAGGCGGGAACGGATACGCAGTATTTT. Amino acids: CASSDFSGQAGTDTQYF.

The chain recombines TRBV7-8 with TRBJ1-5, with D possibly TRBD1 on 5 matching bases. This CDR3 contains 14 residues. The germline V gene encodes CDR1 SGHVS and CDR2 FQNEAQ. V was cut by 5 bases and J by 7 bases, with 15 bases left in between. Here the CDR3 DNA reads TGTGCCAGCAGCCGGGGGAGGGGATGGCAGCCCCAGCATTTT. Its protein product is CASSRGRGWQPQHF.

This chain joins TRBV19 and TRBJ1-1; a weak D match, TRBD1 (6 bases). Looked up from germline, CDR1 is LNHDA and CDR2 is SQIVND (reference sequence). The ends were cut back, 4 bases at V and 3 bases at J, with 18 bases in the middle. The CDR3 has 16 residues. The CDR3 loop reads CASSTGRQGLHTEAFF. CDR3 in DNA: TGTGCCAGTAGTACCGGACGTCAGGGGTTGCACACTGAAGCTTTCTTT.

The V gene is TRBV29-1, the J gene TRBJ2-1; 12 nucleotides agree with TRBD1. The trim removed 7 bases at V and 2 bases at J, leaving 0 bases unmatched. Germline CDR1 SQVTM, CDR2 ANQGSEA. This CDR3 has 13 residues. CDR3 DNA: TGCAGCGGGGACAGGGGGCCCTACAATGAGCAGTTCTTC. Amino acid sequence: CSGDRGPYNEQFF.

Here the CDR3 DNA reads TGTGCCAGCAGTACACAGGGAGATACGCAGTATTTT. Its protein product is CASSTQGDTQYF. The chain is built from TRBV6-6 and TRBJ2-3, with D maybe TRBD1 (6 bases). The V and J ends lost 5 bases and 5 bases respectively, with 8 bases between them. The CDR3 totals 12 residues. Germline CDR1 reads MNHNY; CDR2 reads SVGAGI (reference sequence).

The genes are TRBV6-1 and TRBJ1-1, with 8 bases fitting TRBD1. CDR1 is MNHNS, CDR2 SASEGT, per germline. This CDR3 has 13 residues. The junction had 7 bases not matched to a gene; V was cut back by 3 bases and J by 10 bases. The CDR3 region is CASSESRGLIAFF. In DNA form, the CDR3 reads TGTGCCAGCAGTGAGTCCAGGGGGCTCATAGCTTTCTTT.

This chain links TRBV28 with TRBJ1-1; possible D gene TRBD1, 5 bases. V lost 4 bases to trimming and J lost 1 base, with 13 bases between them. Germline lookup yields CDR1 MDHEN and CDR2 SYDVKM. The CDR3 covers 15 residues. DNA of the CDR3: TGTGCCAGCAGTTCGGGAGGGGAAGCGAACACTGAAGCTTTCTTT. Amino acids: CASSSGGEANTEAFF.

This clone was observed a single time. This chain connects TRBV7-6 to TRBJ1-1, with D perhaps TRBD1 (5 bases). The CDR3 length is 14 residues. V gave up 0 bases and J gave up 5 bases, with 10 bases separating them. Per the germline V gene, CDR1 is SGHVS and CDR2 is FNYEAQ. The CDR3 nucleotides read TGTGCCAGCAGCTTAGCGGGGGGTAATACTGAAGCTTTCTTT. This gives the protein CASSLAGGNTEAFF. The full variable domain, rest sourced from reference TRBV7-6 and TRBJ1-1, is GAGVSQSPRYKVTKRGQDVALRCDPISGHVSLYWYRQALGQGPEFLTYFNYEAQQDKSGLPNDRFSAERPEGSISTLTIQRTEQRDSAMYRCASSLAGGNTEAFFGQGTRLTVV.

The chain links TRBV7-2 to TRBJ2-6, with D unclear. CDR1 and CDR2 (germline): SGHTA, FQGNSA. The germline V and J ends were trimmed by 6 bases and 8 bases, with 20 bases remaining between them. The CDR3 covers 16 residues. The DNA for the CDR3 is TGTGCCAGCAGTTTTCCACGGCGAGAGGTTTCCAACGTCCTGACTTTC. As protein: CASSFPRREVSNVLTF. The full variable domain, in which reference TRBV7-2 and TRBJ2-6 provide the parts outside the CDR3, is GAGVSQSPSNKVTEKGKDVELRCDPISGHTALYWYRQSLGQGLEFLIYFQGNSAPDKSGLPSDRFSAERTGGSVSTLTIQRTQQEDSAVYLCASSFPRREVSNVLTFGAGSRLTVL.

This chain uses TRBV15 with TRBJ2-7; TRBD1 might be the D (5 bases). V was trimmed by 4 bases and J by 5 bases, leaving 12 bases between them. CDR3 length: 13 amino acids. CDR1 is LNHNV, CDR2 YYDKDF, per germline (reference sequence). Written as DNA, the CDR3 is TGTGCCACCAGCACAGGCAGGGTAAACGAGCAGTACTTC. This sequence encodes CATSTGRVNEQYF.

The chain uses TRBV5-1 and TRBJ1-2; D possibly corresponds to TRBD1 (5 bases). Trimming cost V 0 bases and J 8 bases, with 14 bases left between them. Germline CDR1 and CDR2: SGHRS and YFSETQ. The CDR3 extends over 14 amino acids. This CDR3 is CASSLVQEPTGYTF. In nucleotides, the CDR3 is TGCGCCAGCAGCTTGGTACAGGAACCGACGGGCTACACCTTC. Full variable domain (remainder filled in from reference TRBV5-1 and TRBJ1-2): KAGVTQTPRYLIKTRGQQVTLSCSPISGHRSVSWYQQTPGQGLQFLFEYFSETQRNKGNFPGRFSGRQFSNSRSEMNVSTLELGDSALYLCASSLVQEPTGYTFGSGTRLTVV.

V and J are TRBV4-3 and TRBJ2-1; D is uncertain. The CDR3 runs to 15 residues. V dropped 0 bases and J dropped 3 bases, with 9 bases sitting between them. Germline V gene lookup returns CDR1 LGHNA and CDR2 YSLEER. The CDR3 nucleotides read TGCGCCAGCAGCCAAGATTTGAGACTCTACAATGAGCAGTTCTTC. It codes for CASSQDLRLYNEQFF.

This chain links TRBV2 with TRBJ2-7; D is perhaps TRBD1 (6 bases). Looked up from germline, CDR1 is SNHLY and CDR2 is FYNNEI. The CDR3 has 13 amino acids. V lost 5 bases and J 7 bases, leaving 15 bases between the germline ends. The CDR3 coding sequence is TGTGCCAGCAGTCTGGGGGCACTGTGGGAGCAGTACTTC. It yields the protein CASSLGALWEQYF.

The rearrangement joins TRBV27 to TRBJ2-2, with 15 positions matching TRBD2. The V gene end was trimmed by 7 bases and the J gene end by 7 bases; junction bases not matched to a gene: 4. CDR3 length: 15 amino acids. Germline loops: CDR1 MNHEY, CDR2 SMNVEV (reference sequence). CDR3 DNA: TGTGCCAGCACCCCGGGACTAGCGGGAGGCGGGGAGCTGTTTTTT. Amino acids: CASTPGLAGGGELFF.

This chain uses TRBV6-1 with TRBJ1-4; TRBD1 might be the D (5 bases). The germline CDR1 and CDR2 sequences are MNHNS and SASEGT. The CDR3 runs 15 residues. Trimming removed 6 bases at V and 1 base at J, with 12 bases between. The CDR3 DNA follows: TGTGCCAGCAGGGCCGGGGGGATAACTAATGAAAAACTGTTTTTT. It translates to CASRAGGITNEKLFF.

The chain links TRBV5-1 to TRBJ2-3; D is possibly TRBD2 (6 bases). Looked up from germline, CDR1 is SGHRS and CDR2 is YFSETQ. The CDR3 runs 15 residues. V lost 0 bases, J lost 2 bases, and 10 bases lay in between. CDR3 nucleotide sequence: TGCGCCAGCAGCTTGGGCGGGACCAACACAGATACGCAGTATTTT. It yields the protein CASSLGGTNTDTQYF.

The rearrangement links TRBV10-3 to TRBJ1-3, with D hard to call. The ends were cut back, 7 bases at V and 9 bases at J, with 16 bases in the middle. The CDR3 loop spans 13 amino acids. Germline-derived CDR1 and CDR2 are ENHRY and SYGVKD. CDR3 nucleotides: TGTGCCATCAATGGGAGATTGCAAGGCACCATATATTTT. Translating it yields CAINGRLQGTIYF.

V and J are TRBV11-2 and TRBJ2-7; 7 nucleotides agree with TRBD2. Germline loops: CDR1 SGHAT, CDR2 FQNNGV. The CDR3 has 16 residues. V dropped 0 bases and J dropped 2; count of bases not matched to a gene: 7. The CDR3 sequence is CASSLDGAGLPYEQYF. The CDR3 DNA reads TGTGCCAGCAGCTTAGATGGAGCGGGACTTCCCTACGAGCAGTACTTC.